Detailed here is one TCR beta chain. The sample comes from a study of T cells in Graves' hyperthyroidism and ophthalmopathy. In patients aged 18 to 65, hyperthyroidism was newly diagnosed, with duration under 2 months. RNA transcripts provided the source from which TCR beta CDR3 regions were amplified. When the TCR CDR3 underwent first-round RT-PCR, the HTBI primer set was used. TCRdb re-analysed the multiplex PCR reads in MiXCR, keeping a single row per CDR3 protein. The sample shows over 650,000 distinct CDR3 sequences, about 16% of them seen only once. From germline, CDR1 is SQVTM and CDR2 ANQGSEA. There are 13 residues in the CDR3. Trimming took off 4 bases at V and 4 bases at J, with 10 bases between the two ends.

The source is a man younger than 35 with Graves' hyperthyroidism. Material for sequencing was blood. The chain has TRBV29-1 and TRBJ2-2; D unclear. Here the CDR3 reads CSVARATTGELFF. As DNA, the CDR3 is TGCAGCGTTGCCCGAGCGACCACCGGGGAGCTGTTTTTT.